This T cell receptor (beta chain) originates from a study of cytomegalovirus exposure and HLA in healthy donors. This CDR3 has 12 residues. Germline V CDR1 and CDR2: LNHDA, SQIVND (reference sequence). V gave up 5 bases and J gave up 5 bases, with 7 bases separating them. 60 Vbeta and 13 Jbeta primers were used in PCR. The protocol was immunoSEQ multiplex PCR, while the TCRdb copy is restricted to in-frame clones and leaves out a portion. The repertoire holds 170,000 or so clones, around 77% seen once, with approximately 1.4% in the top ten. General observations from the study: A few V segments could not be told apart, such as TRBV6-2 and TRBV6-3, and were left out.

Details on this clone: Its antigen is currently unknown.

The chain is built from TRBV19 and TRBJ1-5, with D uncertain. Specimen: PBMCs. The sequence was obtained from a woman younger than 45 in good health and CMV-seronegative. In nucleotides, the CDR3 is TGTGCCAGTAGTTCCGGGGATCAGCCCCAGCATTTT. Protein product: CASSSGDQPQHF.